The 13 T cell receptor beta chains below were found in one sample sequenced in a study of T cell responses to AZD1222 COVID-19 vaccine. Sequencing used immunoSEQ multiplex PCR; TCRdb keeps in-frame clones, though not all of them. This table has 150,000 to 200,000 clones, 90% appearing once. The input for sequencing was peripheral blood, taken on day 0 of AZD1222 vaccination. The receptors shown here come from an adult in good health.

V and J are TRBV12-3 or TRBV12-4 and TRBJ1-1; TRBD1 aligns across 9 bases. The ends lost 5 bases at V and 10 bases at J; junction bases unmatched: 8. The CDR3 contains 13 residues. CDR3 in amino acids: CASSPGTGGLAFF. The DNA of the CDR3 is TGTGCCAGCAGTCCGGGAACAGGGGGCTTAGCTTTCTTT.

The V call is TRBV27, the J call TRBJ2-7; a weak D match, TRBD2 (5 bases). CDR3 size: 13 residues. Germline assignment: CDR1 MNHEY and CDR2 SMNVEV (reference sequence). Trimming took off 8 bases at V and 0 bases at J, with 11 bases between the two ends. CDR3: CASAPGSSYEQYF. In DNA form, the CDR3 reads TGTGCCAGCGCCCCGGGGAGCTCCTACGAGCAGTACTTC.

The V call is TRBV12-3 or TRBV12-4, the J call TRBJ1-2; D remains unclear. The CDR3 length is 13 residues. V gave up 6 bases and J gave up 3 bases, with 11 bases separating them. The CDR3 DNA follows: TGTGCCAGCAGCCAGCAGAATGACTATGGCTACACCTTC. It yields the protein CASSQQNDYGYTF.

J is TRBJ1-5 and V is TRBV6-2 or TRBV6-3; TRBD1 matches at 8 bases. V gave up 5 bases and J gave up 3 bases; unmatched junction bases: 6. Germline assignment: CDR1 MNHEY and CDR2 SVGEGT. The CDR3 covers 15 residues. CDR3 DNA: TGTGCCAGCAGTCTTCGACAGGGGAACAATCAGCCCCAGCATTTT. Translating gives CASSLRQGNNQPQHF.

The CDR3 DNA reads as TGTGCCAGCTCACCCGACCGCGGGGGCCCTACCTACGAGCAGTACTTC. Amino acids: CASSPDRGGPTYEQYF. V gene TRBV18 combines with J gene TRBJ2-7; tentatively, D is TRBD2 (7 bases). V was shortened by 3 bases and J by 2 bases, with 17 bases between the two germline ends. The CDR3 sequence is 16 residues long. Germline V lookup: CDR1 KGHSH, CDR2 LQKENI.

In DNA, the CDR3 is TGTGCCAGTACCTTTAGCGGGGGGGGAGATACGCAGTATTTT. Protein sequence: CASTFSGGGDTQYF. The chain has TRBV19 and TRBJ2-3, with TRBD2 identical over 11 bases. CDR3 length: 14 residues. V lost 7 bases to trimming and J lost 5 bases; unmatched junction nucleotides: 5. Per germline, CDR1 LNHDA and CDR2 SQIVND (reference sequence).

This clone was seen a single time. The chain links TRBV5-6 to TRBJ2-7; D is undetermined. CDR3 length: 13 residues. Germline V gene data show CDR1 as SGHDT and CDR2 as YYEEEE. V shed 4 bases and J shed 0 bases, with 8 bases lying between them. The CDR3 protein is CASSLPSSYEQYF. Here the CDR3 DNA reads TGTGCCAGCAGCCTGCCAAGCTCCTACGAGCAGTACTTC.

The chain recombines TRBV6-5 with TRBJ1-5; 9 bases line up with TRBD1. The J segment lost 6 bases and the V segment lost 6 bases, leaving 9 bases of the junction unmatched. The CDR3 is 15 amino acids. The germline V gene encodes CDR1 MNHEY and CDR2 SVGAGI. CDR3 region: CASRADRGTSQPQHF. In nucleotides, the CDR3 is TGTGCCAGCAGGGCCGACAGGGGGACATCTCAGCCCCAGCATTTT.

Written as DNA, the CDR3 is TGTGCCAGCAGCGTGGTGGGGGGGCTAACTAGCACAGATACGCAGTATTTT. Translation gives CASSVVGGLTSTDTQYF. The chain links TRBV9 to TRBJ2-3, with a tentative D call TRBD2 (7 bases). The CDR3 is 17 residues long. Germline V gene sequence: CDR1 SGDLS, CDR2 YYNGEE. Trimming left V 2 bases short and J 0 bases short, with 16 bases between. The whole variable domain, remainder taken from reference TRBV9 and TRBJ2-3, is DSGVTQTPKHLITATGQRVTLRCSPRSGDLSVYWYQQSLDQGLQFLIQYYNGEERAKGNILERFSAQQFPDLHSELNLSSLELGDSALYFCASSVVGGLTSTDTQYFGPGTRLTVL.

The chain combines TRBV29-1 with TRBJ2-7; TRBD2 might be the D (5 bases). Germline V lookup: CDR1 SQVTM, CDR2 ANQGSEA. V was shortened by 5 bases and J by 7 bases, with 15 bases between the two germline ends. This CDR3 is 12 amino acids long. The CDR3 is CSVLSGSGEQYF. The CDR3 region has the DNA TGCAGCGTTTTGTCAGGCTCGGGGGAGCAGTACTTC.

This chain uses TRBV3-1 (or the pseudogene TRBV3-2) with TRBJ1-3; no clear D. Between the trimmed V and J ends, which lost 2 bases and 4 bases, there was a span of 12 bases. This CDR3 has 15 residues. Germline CDR1 LGHDT, CDR2 YNNKEL (reference sequence). The CDR3, as DNA: TGTGCCAGCAGCCAAAGAAGTCCATCCGGAAACACCATATATTTT. Encoded protein: CASSQRSPSGNTIYF.

This chain uses TRBV12-5 with TRBJ1-4, with D perhaps TRBD1 (6 bases). CDR1 LGHNT and CDR2 FRNRAP come from the germline V gene. The germline V and J ends were trimmed by 3 bases and 8 bases, with 13 bases remaining between them. This CDR3 comprises 14 residues. The CDR3 reads CASGFSQGSEKLFF. The CDR3 nucleotides read TGTGCTAGTGGTTTTTCGCAGGGGAGCGAAAAACTGTTTTTT.

The chain employs TRBV9 and TRBJ2-3, with unresolved D. This CDR3 contains 12 residues. CDR1 is SGDLS and CDR2 is YYNGEE in the germline V gene. Trimming took off 0 bases at V and 5 bases at J, with 4 bases between the two ends. The CDR3 DNA reads as TGTGCCAGCAGCGTAGAGGAAGATACGCAGTATTTT. Translation gives CASSVEEDTQYF.